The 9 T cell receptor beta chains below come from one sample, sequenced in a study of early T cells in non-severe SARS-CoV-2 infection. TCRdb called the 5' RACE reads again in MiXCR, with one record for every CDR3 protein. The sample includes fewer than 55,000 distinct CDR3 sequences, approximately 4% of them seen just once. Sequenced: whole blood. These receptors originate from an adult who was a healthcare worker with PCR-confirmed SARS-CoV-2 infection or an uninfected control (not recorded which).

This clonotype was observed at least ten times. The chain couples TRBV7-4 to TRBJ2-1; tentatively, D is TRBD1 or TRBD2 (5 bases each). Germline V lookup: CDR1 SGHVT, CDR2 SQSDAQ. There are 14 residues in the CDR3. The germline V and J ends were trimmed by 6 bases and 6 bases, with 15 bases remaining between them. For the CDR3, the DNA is TGTGCCAGCAGGGGGGACCTTTACATCAATGAGCAGTTCTTC. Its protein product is CASRGDLYINEQFF. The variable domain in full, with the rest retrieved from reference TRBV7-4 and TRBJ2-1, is GAGVSQSPRYKVAKRGRDVALRCDSISGHVTLYWYRQTLGQGSEVLTYSQSDAQRDKSGRPSGRFSAERPERSVSTLKIQRTEQGDSAVYLCASRGDLYINEQFFGPGTRLTVL.

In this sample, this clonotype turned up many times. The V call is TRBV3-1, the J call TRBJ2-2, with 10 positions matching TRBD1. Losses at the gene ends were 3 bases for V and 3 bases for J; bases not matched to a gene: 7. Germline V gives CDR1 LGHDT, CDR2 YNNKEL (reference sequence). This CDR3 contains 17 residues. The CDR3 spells CASSHVFGTGDTGELFF. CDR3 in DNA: TGTGCCAGCAGCCATGTTTTTGGGACAGGGGACACCGGGGAGCTGTTTTTT.

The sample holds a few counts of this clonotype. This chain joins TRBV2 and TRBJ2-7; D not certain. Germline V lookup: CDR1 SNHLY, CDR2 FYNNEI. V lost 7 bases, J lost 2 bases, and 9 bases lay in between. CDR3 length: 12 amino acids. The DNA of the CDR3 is TGTGCCAGCACTGCGGAAACCTACGAGCAGTACTTC. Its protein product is CASTAETYEQYF. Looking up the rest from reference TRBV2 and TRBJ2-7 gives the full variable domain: EPEVTQTPSHQVTQMGQEVILRCVPISNHLYFYWYRQILGQKVEFLVSFYNNEISEKSEIFDDQFSVERPDGSNFTLKIRSTKLEDSAMYFCASTAETYEQYFGPGTRLTVT.

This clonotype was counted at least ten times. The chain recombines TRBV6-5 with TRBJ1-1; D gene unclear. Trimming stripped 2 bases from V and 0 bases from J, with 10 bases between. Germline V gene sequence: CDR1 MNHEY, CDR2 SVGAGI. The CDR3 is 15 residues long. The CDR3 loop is CASSYGRSMNTEAFF. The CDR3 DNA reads TGTGCCAGCAGTTACGGGCGGTCCATGAACACTGAAGCTTTCTTT.

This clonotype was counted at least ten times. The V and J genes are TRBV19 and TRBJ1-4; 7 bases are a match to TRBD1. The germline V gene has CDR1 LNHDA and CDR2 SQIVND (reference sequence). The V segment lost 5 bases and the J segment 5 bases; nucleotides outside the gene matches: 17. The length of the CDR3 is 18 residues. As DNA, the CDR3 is TGTGCCAGTAGTGCTCTCCCCGGGACAGCCGGAGTCAATGAAAAACTGTTTTTT. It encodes CASSALPGTAGVNEKLFF.

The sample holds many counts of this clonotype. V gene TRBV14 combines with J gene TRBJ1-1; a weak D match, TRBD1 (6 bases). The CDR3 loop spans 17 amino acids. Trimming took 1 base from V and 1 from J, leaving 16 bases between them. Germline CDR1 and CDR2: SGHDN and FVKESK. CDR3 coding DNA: TGTGCCAGCAGCCAAGTCCATAAGTGGGGGCCGAACACTGAAGCTTTCTTT. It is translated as CASSQVHKWGPNTEAFF.

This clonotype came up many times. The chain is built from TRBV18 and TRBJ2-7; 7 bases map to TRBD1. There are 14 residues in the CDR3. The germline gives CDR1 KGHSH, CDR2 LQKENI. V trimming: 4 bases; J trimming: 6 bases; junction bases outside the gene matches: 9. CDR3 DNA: TGTGCCAGCTCACTCCGGGACAGCCCTCGCGAGCAGTACTTC. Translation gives CASSLRDSPREQYF.

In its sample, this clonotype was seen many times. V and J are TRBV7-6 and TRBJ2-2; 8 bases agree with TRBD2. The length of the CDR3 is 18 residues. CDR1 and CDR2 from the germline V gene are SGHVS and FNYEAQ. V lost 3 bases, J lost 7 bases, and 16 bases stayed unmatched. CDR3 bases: TGTGCCAGCAGCTTTGCAACATGGGAGCGGGAGAAGGGCGGGGAGCTGTTTTTT. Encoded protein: CASSFATWEREKGGELFF.

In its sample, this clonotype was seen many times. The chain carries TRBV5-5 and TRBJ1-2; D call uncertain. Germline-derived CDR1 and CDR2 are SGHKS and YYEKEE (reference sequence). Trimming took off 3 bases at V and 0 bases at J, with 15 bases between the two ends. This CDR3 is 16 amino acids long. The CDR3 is CASSSSGRFSNYGYTF. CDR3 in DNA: TGTGCCAGCAGCTCCTCAGGACGGTTTTCTAACTATGGCTACACCTTC.